The 10 T cell receptor beta chains below come from one sample, sequenced in a study of OX40 agonist ivuxolimab in advanced cancers. The repertoire was sequenced with immunoSEQ multiplex PCR; TCRdb's copy has only in-frame clones and lacks some. The sample contains approximately 58,000 clones, about four fifths of which appear only once. Sequencing used CD4+ or CD8+ T cells sorted from blood, obtained in a trial of the OX40 agonist ivuxolimab. Receptors originate from an adult with an advanced solid tumor such as melanoma, head and neck, liver or kidney cancer.

V is TRBV5-1 and J is TRBJ2-1; possibly TRBD1 for D (6 bases). The V and J ends lost 4 bases and 9 bases respectively, with 20 bases between them. There are 15 residues in the CDR3. CDR1 and CDR2 (germline): SGHRS, YFSETQ. Written as DNA, the CDR3 is TGCGCCAGCAGCCCAGGGACATCAATATTCAGTGAGCAGTTCTTC. This gives the protein CASSPGTSIFSEQFF.

The V gene is TRBV4-1, the J gene TRBJ1-5; D is unresolved. Germline values: CDR1 MGHRA, CDR2 YSYEKL. Trimming removed 5 bases from V and 1 base from J, with 12 bases in between. CDR3 length: 15 residues. DNA of the CDR3: TGCGCCAGCAGCTCTCGGACCAACAGCAATCAGCCCCAGCATTTT. Amino acid sequence: CASSSRTNSNQPQHF.

The chain uses TRBV6-1 and TRBJ1-1; D is unclear. Germline V gives CDR1 MNHNS, CDR2 SASEGT. CDR3 length: 15 residues. Deletions cut 6 bases from V and 4 bases from J, with 18 bases between. CDR3 amino acids: CASSQQAAWPTEAFF. CDR3 sequence (DNA): TGTGCCAGCAGCCAGCAGGCAGCCTGGCCCACTGAAGCTTTCTTT.

This clone was seen once. This chain joins TRBV30 and TRBJ1-1; the match to TRBD1 covers 8 bases. Germline V gene data show CDR1 as GTSNPN and CDR2 as SVGIG (reference sequence). V dropped 0 bases and J dropped 9; count of bases not matched to a gene: 12. The CDR3 is made up of 15 amino acids. The CDR3 DNA reads as TGTGCCTGGAGTGTACCCCACGGGACAGGCCCAAAAGCTTTCTTT. Amino acids: CAWSVPHGTGPKAFF.

The chain employs TRBV18 and TRBJ2-7; D unresolved. CDR3 length: 14 residues. V was pared by 1 base and J by 5 bases, with 12 bases between. Germline V gives CDR1 KGHSH, CDR2 LQKENI. The CDR3: CASSPLSSPNEQYF. For the CDR3, the DNA is TGTGCCAGCTCACCACTATCTTCCCCCAACGAGCAGTACTTC.

The CDR3, as DNA: TGTGCCAGCTCCCCAACAGGGGATTTTGGCTACACCTTC. It yields the protein CASSPTGDFGYTF. The V and J genes are TRBV18 and TRBJ1-2, with 7 bases identical to TRBD1. The germline V gene has CDR1 KGHSH and CDR2 LQKENI. J gave up 7 bases and V 6 bases, and 8 bases lay outside the gene matches. CDR3 size: 13 residues.

V usage is TRBV18 and J usage is TRBJ2-1, with D possibly matching TRBD1 (5 bases). The V end lost 0 bases, the J end lost 7 bases, and 13 bases lay between the germline ends. The CDR3 is 15 amino acids. Germline CDR1 reads KGHSH; CDR2 reads LQKENI. This CDR3 reads CASSPPSAGRNEQFF. The CDR3 coding sequence is TGTGCCAGCTCACCACCTTCGGCAGGGCGGAATGAGCAGTTCTTC.

J is TRBJ2-2 and V is TRBV11-3; D might be TRBD2 (7 bases). Germline V gives CDR1 SGHNT, CDR2 YENEEA. Trimming removed 2 bases at V and 0 bases at J, with 10 bases between. The CDR3 contains 16 residues. The CDR3 loop reads CASSLFGGPNTGELFF. The CDR3 region has the DNA TGTGCCAGCAGCTTATTCGGGGGGCCGAACACCGGGGAGCTGTTTTTT.

The gene calls are TRBV28 and TRBJ1-2; 9 bases line up with TRBD1. The CDR3 consists of 14 residues. Germline CDR1 and CDR2: MDHEN and SYDVKM. The ends lost 3 bases at V and 6 bases at J; junction bases unmatched: 5. As DNA, the CDR3 is TGTGCCAGCAGTTTTAGGGACAGGGTAAATGGCTACACCTTC. Amino acids: CASSFRDRVNGYTF.

The chain combines TRBV18 with TRBJ2-3, with D hard to call. Trimming pared 1 base from V and 2 bases from J, leaving 10 bases between. Germline V gene sequence: CDR1 KGHSH, CDR2 LQKENI. The CDR3 runs 15 residues. In DNA form, the CDR3 reads TGTGCCAGCTCACCACTTAGGAGTCCCACAGATACGCAGTATTTT. Translating gives CASSPLRSPTDTQYF.